The clone carrying this T cell receptor beta chain was detected many times. In TCRdb, the 5' RACE reads were re-called with MiXCR into one record per CDR3 protein. The sample has fewer than 350,000 distinct CDR3 sequences, 3.5% to 4.5% seen once; the top ten hold less than 20%. These data belong to a study of T cells after yellow fever vaccination. There are 10 residues in the CDR3. V was shortened by 6 bases and J by 5 bases, with 4 bases between the two germline ends. Germline V CDR1 and CDR2: SGHVS, FNYEAQ. Sequences were derived from PBMCs, sampled 15 days after the yellow fever booster vaccination. The source of this sequence is a man aged 18 to 35 who received the YFV17D yellow fever vaccine. The chain combines TRBV7-6 with TRBJ2-5, with D unresolved. The CDR3 nucleotides are TGTGCCAGCAGAGGGGAGACCCAGTACTTC. This codes for CASRGETQYF.